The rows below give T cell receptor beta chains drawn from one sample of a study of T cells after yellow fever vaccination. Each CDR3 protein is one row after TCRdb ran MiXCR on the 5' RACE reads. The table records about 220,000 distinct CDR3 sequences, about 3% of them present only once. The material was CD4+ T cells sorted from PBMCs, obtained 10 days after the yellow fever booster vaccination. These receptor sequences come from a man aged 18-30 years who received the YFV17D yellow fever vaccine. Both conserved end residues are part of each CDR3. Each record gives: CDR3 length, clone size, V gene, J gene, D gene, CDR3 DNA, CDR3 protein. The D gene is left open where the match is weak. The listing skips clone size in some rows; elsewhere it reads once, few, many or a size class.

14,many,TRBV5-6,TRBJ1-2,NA,TGTGCCAGCAGCTTATCGGAAAAACACTATGGCTACACCTTC,CASSLSEKHYGYTF
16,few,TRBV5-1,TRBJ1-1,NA,TGCGCCAGCAGCCCTTCTACGGCTGCCTTGAACACTGAAGCTTTCTTT,CASSPSTAALNTEAFF
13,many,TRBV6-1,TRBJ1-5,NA,TGTGCCAGCAGAGAGGGTAGCAATCAGCCCCAGCATTTT,CASREGSNQPQHF
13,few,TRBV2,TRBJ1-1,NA,TGTGCCAGCAGTGAAGGGGGGGACACTGAAGCTTTCTTT,CASSEGGDTEAFF
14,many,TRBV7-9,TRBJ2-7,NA,TGTGCCAGCAGCTCCGCCGGCCTCTTCTACGAGCAGTACTTC,CASSSAGLFYEQYF
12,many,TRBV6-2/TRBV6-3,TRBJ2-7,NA,TGTGCCAGCGGTAGCGGTTTCGGGGAGCAGTACTTC,CASGSGFGEQYF
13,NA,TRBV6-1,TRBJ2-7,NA,TGTGCCAGCAGTGAATCAGGAACCTACGAGCAGTACTTC,CASSESGTYEQYF
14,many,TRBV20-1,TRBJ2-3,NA,TGCAGTGCTAGTTATAGCGGTCGCACAGATACGCAGTATTTT,CSASYSGRTDTQYF
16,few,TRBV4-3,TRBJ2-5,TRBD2,TGCGCCAGCAGCCAAGATCAGCGGGGGGCCCAAGAGACCCAGTACTTC,CASSQDQRGAQETQYF
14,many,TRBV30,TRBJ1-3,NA,TGTGCCTCGTTACAGAAGAGCTCTGGAAACACCATATATTTT,CASLQKSSGNTIYF
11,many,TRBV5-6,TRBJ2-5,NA,TGTGCCAGCACCAACCGGGAGACCCAGTACTTC,CASTNRETQYF
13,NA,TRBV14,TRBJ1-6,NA,TGTGCCAGCAGCCACGACCACCGCTCACCCCTCCACTTT,CASSHDHRSPLHF
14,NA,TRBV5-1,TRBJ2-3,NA,TGCGCCAGCAGCCCGGGACCCGAGGGAGATACGCAGTATTTT,CASSPGPEGDTQYF
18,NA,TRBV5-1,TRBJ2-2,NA,TGCGCCAGCAGCTTGGGGTTGAGGGCAGGAGCGAACACCGGGGAGCTGTTTTTT,CASSLGLRAGANTGELFF
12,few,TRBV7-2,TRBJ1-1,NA,TGTGCCAGCAGCCAACAGGGCTCTGAAGCTTTCTTT,CASSQQGSEAFF
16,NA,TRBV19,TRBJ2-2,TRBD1,TGTGCCAGTAGTATAGACAGGGGGCAAAAGACCGGGGAGCTGTTTTTT,CASSIDRGQKTGELFF
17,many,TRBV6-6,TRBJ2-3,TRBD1,TGTGCCAGCAGTCGCACCGGGACAGACCTGGGGCCGGGTACGCAGTATTTT,CASSRTGTDLGPGTQYF
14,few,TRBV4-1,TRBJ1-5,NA,TGCGCCAGCAGCCAAGATCGGGGGGAGCAGCCCCAGCATTTT,CASSQDRGEQPQHF
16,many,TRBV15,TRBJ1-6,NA,TGTGCCACCAGCAGACCCGCCGGGGGCTCGTATTCACCCCTCCACTTT,CATSRPAGGSYSPLHF
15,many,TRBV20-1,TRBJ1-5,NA,TGCAGTGCTAGAGATCGACAGGCCTTCAATCAGCCCCAGCATTTT,CSARDRQAFNQPQHF
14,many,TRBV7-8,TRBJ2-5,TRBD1,TGTGCCAGCAGCCCGGGACAGCATCAGCAGACCCAGTACTTC,CASSPGQHQQTQYF
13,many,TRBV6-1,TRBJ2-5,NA,TGTGCCAGCAAGCCGGGGTCCCCAGAGACCCAGTACTTC,CASKPGSPETQYF
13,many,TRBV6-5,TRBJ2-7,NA,TGTGCCAGCAGCTCGGACAGCTCCTACGAGCAGTACTTC,CASSSDSSYEQYF
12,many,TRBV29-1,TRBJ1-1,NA,TGCAGCGTGACAACCGGGGACTCTGAAGCTTTCTTT,CSVTTGDSEAFF
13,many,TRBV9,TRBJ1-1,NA,TGTGCCAGCAGCGTAGGAAGGAACACTGAAGCTTTCTTT,CASSVGRNTEAFF
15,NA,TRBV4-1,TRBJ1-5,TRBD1,TGCGCCAGCAGCCAGCCTGACAGGGCTCAGCAGCCCCAGCATTTT,CASSQPDRAQQPQHF
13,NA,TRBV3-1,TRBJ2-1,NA,TGTGCCAGCAGCCAAGGCTCCTACAATGAGCAGTTCTTC,CASSQGSYNEQFF
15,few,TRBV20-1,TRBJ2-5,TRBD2,TGCAGTGCTTCGCCTAGCGGGGGGTACCAAGAGACCCAGTACTTC,CSASPSGGYQETQYF
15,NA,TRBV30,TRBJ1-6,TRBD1,TGTGCCTGGAGTGTATATACAGGGGTAAATTCACCCCTCCACTTT,CAWSVYTGVNSPLHF
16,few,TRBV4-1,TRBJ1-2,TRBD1,TGCGCCAGCAGCCAACAGAAGACAGGGGGCAACTATGGCTACACCTTC,CASSQQKTGGNYGYTF
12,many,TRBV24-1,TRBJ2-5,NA,TGTGCCACCAGTGATTTGAGAGAGACCCAGTACTTC,CATSDLRETQYF
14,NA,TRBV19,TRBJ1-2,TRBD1,TGTGCCAGTAGTGGCAGGGGGCAACACTATGGCTACACCTTC,CASSGRGQHYGYTF
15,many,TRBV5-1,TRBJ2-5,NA,TGCGCCAGCAGCCCGGGGGCGGGGGACTGGGAGACCCAGTACTTC,CASSPGAGDWETQYF
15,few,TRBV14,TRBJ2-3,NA,TGTGCCAGCAGCCAGGGAAACTCTGGGAGAGATACGCAGTATTTT,CASSQGNSGRDTQYF
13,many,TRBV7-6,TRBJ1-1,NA,TGTGCCAGCAGCTTATCTTGGGCGACTGAAGCTTTCTTT,CASSLSWATEAFF
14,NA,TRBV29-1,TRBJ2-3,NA,TGCAGCGCCCGCGGGGATACTAGCACAGATACGCAGTATTTT,CSARGDTSTDTQYF
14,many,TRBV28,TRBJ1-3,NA,TGTGCCAGCAGTTTATCCCCTTCTGGAAACACCATATATTTT,CASSLSPSGNTIYF
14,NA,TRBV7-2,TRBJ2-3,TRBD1,TGTGCCAGCAGCTTAGGGACAGGGGCATATACGCAGTATTTT,CASSLGTGAYTQYF
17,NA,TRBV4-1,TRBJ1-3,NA,TGCGCCAGCAGCCAAGATCCTCCTGGGGGATCTGGAAACACCATATATTTT,CASSQDPPGGSGNTIYF
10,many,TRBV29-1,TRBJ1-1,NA,TGCAGCGTTGGGGACGGCGAAGCTTTCTTT,CSVGDGEAFF
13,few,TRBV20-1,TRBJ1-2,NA,TGCAGTGCTAGAGATGGGGGGATGCAGGTCTACACCTTC,CSARDGGMQVYTF
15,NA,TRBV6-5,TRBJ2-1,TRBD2,TGTGCCAGCACCCAATCTAGCGGGGGTATCAATGAGCAGTTCTTC,CASTQSSGGINEQFF
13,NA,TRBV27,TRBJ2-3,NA,TGTGCCAGCAGTCGACTAGGTCCAGATACGCAGTATTTT,CASSRLGPDTQYF
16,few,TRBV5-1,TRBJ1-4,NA,TGCGCCAGCAGCTTGGACGTAGTTACAACTAATGAAAAACTGTTTTTT,CASSLDVVTTNEKLFF
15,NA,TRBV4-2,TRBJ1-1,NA,TGTGCCAGCAGCCAAGAAAGCAGGCGTGAAACTGAAGCTTTCTTT,CASSQESRRETEAFF
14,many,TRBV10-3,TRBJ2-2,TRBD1,TGTGCCAGCCGCCCGGGACAGCCTACCGGGGAGCTGTTTTTT,CASRPGQPTGELFF
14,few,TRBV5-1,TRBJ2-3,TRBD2,TGCGCCAGCAGCCCTTGGGGGGGGGCAGATACGCAGTATTTT,CASSPWGGADTQYF
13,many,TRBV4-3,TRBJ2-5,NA,TGCGCCAGCAGCCAAGAGGGGTGGGAGACCCAGTACTTC,CASSQEGWETQYF
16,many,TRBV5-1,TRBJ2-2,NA,TGCGCCAGCAGCTTGGGGCAGGGTGAGAACACCGGGGAGCTGTTTTTT,CASSLGQGENTGELFF
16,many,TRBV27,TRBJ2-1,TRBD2,TGTGCCAGCAGAATGACTAGCGGGTACTCCTACAATGAGCAGTTCTTC,CASRMTSGYSYNEQFF
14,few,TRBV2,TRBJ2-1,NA,TGTGCCAGCAGTCGCCAGGTTGTCTACAATGAGCAGTTCTTC,CASSRQVVYNEQFF
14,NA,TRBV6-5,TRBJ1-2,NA,TGTGCCAGCAGTTACTCGAGGGCTTCTGGGGGCTACACCTTC,CASSYSRASGGYTF
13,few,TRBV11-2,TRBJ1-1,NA,TGTGCCAGCAGCTATACAGAGAACACTGAAGCTTTCTTT,CASSYTENTEAFF
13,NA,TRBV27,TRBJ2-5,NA,TGTGCCAGCAGACTGGCAGGAGAAGAGACCCAGTACTTC,CASRLAGEETQYF
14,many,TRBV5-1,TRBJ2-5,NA,TGCGCCAGCAGCTCGGGGCAGCCGGAAGAGACCCAGTACTTC,CASSSGQPEETQYF
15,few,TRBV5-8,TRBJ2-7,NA,TGTGCCAGCAGCCTACTGAGCGGGGACACCTACGAGCAGTACTTC,CASSLLSGDTYEQYF
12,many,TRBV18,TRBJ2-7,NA,TGTGCCAGCAGCCCCGGGAGCTACGAGCAGTACTTC,CASSPGSYEQYF
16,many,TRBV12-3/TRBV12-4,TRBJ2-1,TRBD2,TGTGCCAGCAGTTTCAACAACGGGGGGTCGGAGCGTGAGCAGTTCTTC,CASSFNNGGSEREQFF
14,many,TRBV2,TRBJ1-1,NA,TGTGCCAGCATCGGGGGGGGGTTGAACACTGAAGCTTTCTTT,CASIGGGLNTEAFF